This TCR beta chain comes out of a study of cytomegalovirus exposure and HLA in healthy donors. Overall study results and limits: Cytomegalovirus-associated TCR beta chains were listed, numbering roughly 150.

On this clone itself: Its antigen remains unknown.

Primers included in the PCR were 60 Vbeta and 13 Jbeta primers. The table came from immunoSEQ multiplex PCR; TCRdb's copy has only in-frame clones and leaves some out. The sample has about 73,000 clones, roughly 80% seen once; the top ten hold approximately 1%. Germline assignment: CDR1 SGHTA and CDR2 FQGNSA. The V gene lost 5 bases and the J gene lost 5 bases, with 13 bases spanning the gap. The CDR3 length is 14 residues. The rearrangement joins TRBV7-2 to TRBJ1-3; D is unclear. The receptor was derived from a male donor in good health and CMV-seronegative. Sequences were obtained from PBMCs. CDR3 protein: CASSLSSGRNTIYF. The CDR3 DNA sequence: TGTGCCAGCAGCCTTAGTTCGGGGAGAAACACCATATATTTT.